This entry lists 23 T cell receptor beta chains sequenced from one sample in a study of regulatory T cells in long-lasting Graves disease. Building the TCR beta libraries relied on iRepertoire HTBI primers, and CDR3 regions underwent Arm-PCR. MiXCR, applied by TCRdb to the multiplex PCR reads, yields one record per CDR3 protein. Of some 450,000 distinct CDR3 sequences in the sample, about a sixth were seen once. Stated time point: newly diagnosed GD, antithyroid drugs for less than 3 months. From RNA extracted from PBMCs, the TCR library was made. The same sample was also studied in work on T cells in Graves' hyperthyroidism and ophthalmopathy.

The sequencing used peripheral blood mononuclear cells (PBMCs), collected at new diagnosis, from a patient treated with antithyroid drugs. Source of these receptors: a woman aged 30 to 39 with Graves disease.

The CDR3 DNA reads as TGTGCCAGCTCGCGCGACGGGTCCGGGGAGCTGTTTTTT. Translating it yields CASSRDGSGELFF. V and J are TRBV18 and TRBJ2-2; D not certain. Trimming cost V 6 bases and J 6 bases, with 11 bases left between them. From germline, CDR1 is KGHSH and CDR2 LQKENI. The CDR3 consists of 13 residues.

Ten or more counts support this clonotype. V is TRBV5-8 and J is TRBJ2-7; D call uncertain. V lost 5 bases, J lost 4 bases, and 10 bases lay in between. The CDR3 loop spans 12 amino acids. CDR1 SGHTS and CDR2 YDEGEE come from the germline V gene. CDR3 sequence (DNA): TGTGCCAGCAGTCATAAAGCTTACGAGCAGTACTTC. Translated: CASSHKAYEQYF.

This chain uses TRBV12-3 or TRBV12-4 with TRBJ2-7, with D maybe TRBD2 (5 bases). The CDR3 spans 17 residues. Trimming left V 0 bases short and J 2 bases short, with 17 bases between. CDR3 DNA: TGTGCCAGCAGTTTAGCTTATGCTCTTAGCGCTGCCTACGAGCAGTACTTC. It specifies CASSLAYALSAAYEQYF.

A few counts support this clonotype. A read error may be the cause here, since a much bigger clone is one base away. V gene TRBV7-3 combines with J gene TRBJ1-5, with 11 bases matching TRBD1. V dropped 4 bases and J dropped 5; count of bases not matched to a gene: 4. The CDR3 covers 15 residues. Germline CDR1 and CDR2: SGHTA and FQGTGA. The CDR3 spells CASSSGQGAYQPQHF. Written as DNA, the CDR3 is TGTGCCAGCAGCTCCGGACAGGGGGCTTATCAGCCCCAGCATTTT.

This clonotype was observed many times. J is TRBJ2-1 and V is TRBV20-1; 15 bases align to TRBD2. Germline CDR1 DFQATT, CDR2 SNEGSKA (reference sequence). The CDR3 consists of 14 residues. The J segment lost 7 bases and the V segment lost 5 bases, leaving 3 bases of the junction unmatched. Written as DNA, the CDR3 is TGCAGTGCTGACGGACTAGCGGGAGGGAATGAGCAGTTCTTC. It encodes CSADGLAGGNEQFF.

There are many counts of this clonotype. This chain connects TRBV24-1 to TRBJ1-4, with 8 bases aligning to TRBD1. This CDR3 has 15 amino acids. The germline gives CDR1 KGHDR, CDR2 SFDVKD. With 4 bases clipped from V and 7 bases from J, the junction kept 7 bases outside the gene matches. This chain's CDR3 is CATSEGGQGFEKLFF. The CDR3 DNA sequence: TGTGCCACCAGTGAAGGCGGACAGGGCTTTGAAAAACTGTTTTTT.

This clonotype was counted a few times. V and J are TRBV19 and TRBJ1-5, with D possibly TRBD1 on 5 matching bases. Germline-derived CDR1 and CDR2 are LNHDA and SQIVND (reference sequence). V lost 5 bases to trimming and J lost 5 bases, with 10 bases between them. There are 13 residues in the CDR3. CDR3 nucleotides: TGTGCCAGTAGTCCCACCAGGGATCAGCCCCAGCATTTT. It translates to CASSPTRDQPQHF.

This clonotype was observed a few times. The conserved closing phenylalanine or tryptophan is absent in this CDR3, likely reflecting a read error. The J gene is TRBJ2-1, the V gene TRBV20-1; D possibly corresponds to TRBD2 (7 bases). V lost 1 base and J 0 bases, leaving 16 bases between the germline ends. CDR3 size: 17 residues. Per the germline V gene, CDR1 is DFQATT and CDR2 is SNEGSKA (reference sequence). CDR3 coding DNA: TGCAGTGCTAGAGTTAGGGGGGCGGGAGCCTCCTACAATGAGCAGTTCTTA. It yields the protein CSARVRGAGASYNEQFL.

This clonotype was counted ten times or more. The J gene is TRBJ2-1, the V gene TRBV18, with D tentatively TRBD1 or TRBD2 (5 bases each). The CDR3 sequence is 15 residues long. V lost 3 bases, J lost 5 bases, and 14 bases lay in between. Germline values: CDR1 KGHSH, CDR2 LQKENI. CDR3 amino acids: CASSPLPGRNNEQFF. In DNA form, the CDR3 reads TGTGCCAGCTCACCCCTGCCGGGACGCAACAATGAGCAGTTCTTC.

This clonotype came up a few times. This may come from a read error, since a much larger clone is one base off. The chain employs TRBV28 and TRBJ2-3; 7 bases match TRBD1. The last part of the DNA fits TRBJ2-1 better; the J call may be wrong. The CDR3 covers 15 residues. CDR1 MDHEN and CDR2 SYDVKM come from the germline V gene. The CDR3 reads CASSRTGTAYNGQFF. The CDR3 nucleotides read TGTGCCAGCAGTAGAACCGGGACAGCGTACAATGGGCAGTTCTTC.

The V and J genes are TRBV29-1 and TRBJ2-5; 8 nucleotides align to TRBD2. The CDR3 extends over 13 amino acids. After removal of 7 bases from V and 4 bases from J, the junction contained 8 bases not matched to a gene. CDR1 and CDR2 from the germline V gene are SQVTM and ANQGSEA. CDR3: CSAGGGVLETQYF. In nucleotides, the CDR3 is TGCAGCGCCGGGGGGGGGGTCCTAGAGACCCAGTACTTC.

This clonotype was counted at least ten times. The CDR3 sequence: CASSQGLFRYEQYF. In DNA, the CDR3 is TGTGCCAGCAGCCAAGGACTATTTCGCTACGAGCAGTACTTC. This chain uses TRBV11-1 with TRBJ2-7, with D possibly matching TRBD2 (6 bases). In germline, CDR1 is SGHAT, CDR2 FQDESV (reference sequence). The CDR3 contains 14 residues. Trimming left V 5 bases short and J 3 bases short, with 14 bases between.

This clonotype was seen many times. The chain is built from TRBV6-5 and TRBJ2-7, with 8 bases lining up with TRBD1. The CDR3 is 15 amino acids. In germline, CDR1 is MNHEY, CDR2 SVGAGI. The ends lost 2 bases at V and 6 bases at J; junction bases unmatched: 9. The CDR3 here is CASSYPTGQEIEQYF. In DNA form, the CDR3 reads TGTGCCAGCAGTTACCCGACGGGACAGGAGATCGAGCAGTACTTC.

Comments on this clonotype: A read error may produce the germline difference seen at one junction end. V usage is TRBV6-4 and J usage is TRBJ2-3; D unclear. This CDR3 is 14 amino acids long. Germline loops: CDR1 MRHNA, CDR2 SNTAGT. The CDR3 sequence is CASSGGGSTDTRYF. The CDR3 DNA is TGTGCCAGCAGTGGAGGTGGAAGCACAGATACGCGGTATTTT.

The J gene is TRBJ1-3, the V gene TRBV25-1; a weak D match, TRBD1 (5 bases). The CDR3 runs 15 residues. Trimming removed 8 bases from V and 4 bases from J, with 18 bases in between. The germline gives CDR1 MGHDK, CDR2 SYGVNS. The CDR3 DNA is TGTGCCAGCTCCGCCCCGGGGGGGATCGGAAACACCATATATTTT. As protein: CASSAPGGIGNTIYF.

This clonotype was recorded at least ten times. The rearrangement joins TRBV12-3 or TRBV12-4 to TRBJ1-1; D possibly corresponds to TRBD1 (5 bases). There are 14 residues in the CDR3. The V gene lost 8 bases and the J gene lost 4 bases, with 17 bases spanning the gap. In DNA form, the CDR3 reads TGTGCCAGCCTGCGAGCCATAAGGGGCACTGAAGCTTTCTTT. This gives the protein CASLRAIRGTEAFF.

This clonotype showed up many times. The rearrangement joins TRBV6-5 to TRBJ1-1, with a weak D call TRBD1 (5 bases). With 0 bases removed from V and 11 bases from J, the gap between germline ends came to 13 bases. CDR1 is MNHEY, CDR2 SVGAGI, per germline. CDR3 length: 13 residues. The DNA for the CDR3 is TGTGCCAGCAGTTACTCGATTGCCGGGGGGGCTTTCTTT. Translated, it gives CASSYSIAGGAFF.

This clonotype turned up a few times. J is TRBJ2-1 and V is TRBV19; TRBD2 matches at 9 bases. The CDR3 is made up of 13 amino acids. The germline CDR1 and CDR2 sequences are LNHDA and SQIVND (reference sequence). V shed 9 bases and J 7 bases; nucleotides not matched to a gene: 7. Written as DNA, the CDR3 is TGTGCCAGCAGAGGGACTAGCCGGAATGAGCAGTTCTTC. Protein sequence: CASRGTSRNEQFF.

This chain joins TRBV20-1 and TRBJ2-1; no reliable D call. With 4 bases removed from V and 0 bases from J, the gap between germline ends came to 13 bases. From germline, CDR1 is DFQATT and CDR2 SNEGSKA (reference sequence). The CDR3 extends over 15 amino acids. CDR3 nucleotides: TGCAGTGCTATGGGTGGAAAGGGCTCCTACAATGAGCAGTTCTTC. Translation: CSAMGGKGSYNEQFF.

This clonotype occurred a few times. This sequence joins TRBV3-1 and TRBJ1-6; D not certain. CDR3 size: 15 residues. CDR1 and CDR2 from the germline V gene are LGHDT and YNNKEL (reference sequence). Deletions cut 5 bases from V and 7 bases from J, with 15 bases between. The CDR3 sequence is CASSFSGRANSPLHF. CDR3 DNA sequence: TGTGCCAGCAGCTTTTCCGGACGGGCAAATTCACCCCTCCACTTT.

Ten or more counts support this clonotype. This rearrangement joins TRBV27 to TRBJ2-3; D is unclear. Trimming shortened V by 0 bases and J by 0 bases, and 13 bases separated the two germline ends. The CDR3 has 17 amino acids. Germline lookup yields CDR1 MNHEY and CDR2 SMNVEV (reference sequence). CDR3: CASSLSTRDSSTDTQYF. In nucleotides, the CDR3 is TGTGCCAGCAGTTTATCGACTCGCGACTCTAGCACAGATACGCAGTATTTT.

The CDR3 sequence: CSAPWAGGFGEQFF. In DNA form, the CDR3 reads TGCAGTGCTCCATGGGCAGGGGGTTTTGGTGAGCAGTTCTTC. V gene TRBV20-1 combines with J gene TRBJ2-1; 7 bases match TRBD1. The CDR3 is made up of 14 amino acids. The germline V gene has CDR1 DFQATT and CDR2 SNEGSKA (reference sequence). J was trimmed by 9 bases and V by 5 bases; bases with no gene match: 13.

The chain combines TRBV20-1 with TRBJ1-2; tentatively, D is TRBD1 (5 bases). The CDR3 totals 15 residues. Deletions cut 0 bases from V and 3 bases from J, with 14 bases between. Per germline, CDR1 DFQATT and CDR2 SNEGSKA (reference sequence). CDR3 protein: CSARDLRKGYYGYTF. The CDR3 nucleotides read TGCAGTGCTAGAGATTTGAGGAAGGGGTACTATGGCTACACCTTC.